The entry below describes one T cell receptor (beta chain). One base away lies a much larger clone, so this may be a sequencing read error. The data belong to a study of tumor and adjacent non-tumor tissue in lung cancer. The overall study: There were some 12 adenocarcinoma, 2 squamous cell carcinoma and 1 small cell lung cancer cases.

In germline, CDR1 is SGHAT, CDR2 FQNNGV. The CDR3 is 14 amino acids. Trimming left V 1 base short and J 8 bases short, with 14 bases between. No cell sorting was done before RNA was extracted from the tissue. TCRbeta libraries were built with three rounds of nested PCR, modified from ARM-PCR. TCRdb analysed the multiplex PCR reads with MiXCR anew, one entry per CDR3 protein. The sample contains 84,000 or so distinct CDR3 sequences, 61% of which appear only once. The source material was lung tumor tissue. This chain joins TRBV11-2 and TRBJ1-2, with a possible D match to TRBD1 (5 bases). The source of this sequence is a man between 70 and 80 years old with non-small cell lung cancer. The CDR3 DNA is TGTGCCAGCAGCTTAGCGACAGACTCGAGAGGCTACACCTTC. It yields the protein CASSLATDSRGYTF.